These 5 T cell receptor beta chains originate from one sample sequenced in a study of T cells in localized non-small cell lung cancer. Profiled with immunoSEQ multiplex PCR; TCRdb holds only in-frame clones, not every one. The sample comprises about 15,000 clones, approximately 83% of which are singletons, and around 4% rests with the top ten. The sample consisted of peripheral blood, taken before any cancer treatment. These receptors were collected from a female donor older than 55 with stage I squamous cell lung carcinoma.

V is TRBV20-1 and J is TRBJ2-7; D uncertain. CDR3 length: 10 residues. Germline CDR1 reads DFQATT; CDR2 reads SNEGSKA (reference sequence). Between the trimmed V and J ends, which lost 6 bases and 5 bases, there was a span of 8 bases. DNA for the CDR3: TGCAGTGCCACGCAGAACGAGCAGTACTTC. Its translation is CSATQNEQYF.

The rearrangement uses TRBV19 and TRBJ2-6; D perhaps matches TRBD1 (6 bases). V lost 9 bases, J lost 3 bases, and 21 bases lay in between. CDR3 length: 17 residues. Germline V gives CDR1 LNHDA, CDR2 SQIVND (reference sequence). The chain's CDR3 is CASQNHRGYSGANVLTF. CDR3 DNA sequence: TGTGCCAGCCAAAACCATAGGGGGTATAGTGGGGCCAACGTCCTGACTTTC.

The chain's CDR3 is CASRDPGTIYGYTF. In nucleotides, the CDR3 is TGTGCCAGCCGAGACCCCGGGACAATCTATGGCTACACCTTC. This chain links TRBV2 with TRBJ1-2; TRBD1 might be the D (6 bases). V dropped 8 bases and J dropped 4 bases, with 17 bases sitting between them. This CDR3 has 14 residues. Germline CDR1 and CDR2: SNHLY and FYNNEI.

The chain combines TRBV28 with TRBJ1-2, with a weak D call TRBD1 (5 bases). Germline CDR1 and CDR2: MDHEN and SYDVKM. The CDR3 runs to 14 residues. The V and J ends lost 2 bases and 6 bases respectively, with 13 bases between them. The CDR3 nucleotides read TGTGCCAGCAGTTTACTGCCTTGGGGGAATGGCTACACCTTC. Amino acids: CASSLLPWGNGYTF.

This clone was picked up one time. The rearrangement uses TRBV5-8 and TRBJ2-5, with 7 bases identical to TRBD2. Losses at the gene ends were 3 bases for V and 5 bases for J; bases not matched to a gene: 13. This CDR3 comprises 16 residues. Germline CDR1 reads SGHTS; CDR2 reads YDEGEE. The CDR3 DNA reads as TGTGCCAGCAGCTCCGGTGGAGCGGGGAAGGAGGAGACCCAGTACTTC. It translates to CASSSGGAGKEETQYF. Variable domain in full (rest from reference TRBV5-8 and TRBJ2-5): EAGVTQSPTHLIKTRGQQATLRCSPISGHTSVYWYQQALGLGLQFLLWYDEGEERNRGNFPPRFSGRQFPNYSSELNVNALELEDSALYLCASSSGGAGKEETQYFGPGTRLLVL.